This entry features one TCR beta chain sequence. Its antigen is undetermined. This specimen comes from a study of cytomegalovirus exposure and HLA in healthy donors. Amplification used 60 Vbeta primers and 13 Jbeta primers. Per the study methods: A follow-up analysis tallied around 80 million unique TCR beta chains, roughly 9.9 million shared. Some clones are missing from TCRdb's copy, which holds only in-frame ones; the method was immunoSEQ multiplex PCR. D and trimming were read from the DNA, whereas the V and J calls and clone size are those reported in that table. The sample shows some 95,000 clones, 78% of them seen only once. Notes on the study in general: In vitro confirmation showed three CMV-associated chains to be CMV antigen specific. The classifier was said to identify cytomegalovirus status with high specificity and sensitivity. The study designated fewer than 200 TCR beta chains cytomegalovirus-associated.

The ends were cut back, 5 bases at V and 3 bases at J, with 7 bases in the middle. This CDR3 has 12 residues. Germline V gives CDR1 SGHRS, CDR2 YFSETQ. Sequenced input: PBMCs. This TCR was sampled from a middle-aged woman in good health and CMV-seropositive. The V gene is TRBV5-1, the J gene TRBJ2-3, with D unresolved. For the CDR3, the DNA is TGCGCCAGCAGAGACGGGACAGATACGCAGTATTTT. Its translation: CASRDGTDTQYF.